The 6 T cell receptor beta chains below were found in one sample sequenced in a study of graft-versus-host responses after intestinal transplantation. The repertoire was sequenced with immunoSEQ multiplex PCR; TCRdb's copy has only in-frame clones and lacks some. The sample holds 80,000 to 85,000 clones, about nine tenths seen once. These receptors are not linked to any known antigen. The material was unstimulated CD4+ T cells sorted from spleen or lymph node cells, obtained before intestinal transplant. The receptors derive from a human donor who received an intestinal transplant.

The genes are TRBV12-5 and TRBJ1-6; the D gene is possibly TRBD1 (6 bases). V shed 2 bases and J shed 8 bases, with 19 bases lying between them. Germline CDR1 reads LGHNT; CDR2 reads FRNRAP. The CDR3 is made up of 17 amino acids. This CDR3 reads CASGLMNQGRFYSPLHF. The CDR3, as DNA: TGTGCTAGTGGTTTGATGAACCAGGGGCGGTTTTATTCACCCCTCCACTTT. Together with reference TRBV12-5 and TRBJ1-6, the CDR3 gives the full variable domain: DARVTQTPRHKVTEMGQEVTMRCQPILGHNTVFWYRQTMMQGLELLAYFRNRAPLDDSGMPKDRFSAEMPDATLATLKIQPSEPRDSAVYFCASGLMNQGRFYSPLHFGNGTRLTVT.

The CDR3 DNA reads as TGTGCCAGCAGCTTAAAGGGACTAGCGGGGTTCGCCGGGGAGCTGTTTTTT. Translation: CASSLKGLAGFAGELFF. The V call is TRBV7-9, the J call TRBJ2-2; 13 bases line up with TRBD2. Germline trimming cut 2 bases from V and 6 bases from J; bases unmatched to any gene: 6. CDR3 length equals 17 residues. The germline CDR1 and CDR2 sequences are SEHNR and FQNEAQ (reference sequence).

This clone appeared once. This chain joins TRBV5-1 and TRBJ2-3, with 11 bases lining up with TRBD2. Germline CDR1 and CDR2: SGHRS and YFSETQ. V shed 4 bases, J shed 4 bases, and the junction held 8 bases outside the gene matches. This CDR3 region has 16 residues. In nucleotides, the CDR3 is TGCGCCAGCAGCCGAAATAGCGGGGGGGCCGCAGATACGCAGTATTTT. Translated, it gives CASSRNSGGAADTQYF.

CDR3 region: CASSRAGQGASPLHF. CDR3 sequence (DNA): TGTGCCAGCAGCAGGGCGGGACAGGGGGCTTCACCCCTCCACTTT. This rearrangement joins TRBV27 to TRBJ1-6, with 12 bases that match TRBD1. Germline CDR1 and CDR2: MNHEY and SMNVEV (reference sequence). V shed 6 bases, J shed 9 bases, and the junction held 6 bases outside the gene matches. The CDR3 has 15 residues.

The chain joins TRBV10-3 to TRBJ2-7; D may be TRBD2 (6 bases). This CDR3 has 16 amino acids. V lost 2 bases and J lost 1, with 15 bases in between. Germline loops: CDR1 ENHRY, CDR2 SYGVKD. CDR3 coding DNA: TGTGCCATCAGTGAGCCAACGGAGGGGAGATCCTACGAGCAGTACTTC. Encoded protein: CAISEPTEGRSYEQYF.

This chain links TRBV7-9 with TRBJ1-2; no clear D. CDR3 length: 16 residues. Trimming removed 2 bases from V and 0 bases from J, with 13 bases in between. Germline CDR1 and CDR2: SEHNR and FQNEAQ (reference sequence). Here the CDR3 DNA reads TGTGCCAGCAGCTTAAGAGCGGCTGACCCTAACTATGGCTACACCTTC. Its protein is CASSLRAADPNYGYTF. Variable domain in full (rest from reference TRBV7-9 and TRBJ1-2): DTGVSQNPRHKITKRGQNVTFRCDPISEHNRLYWYRQTLGQGPEFLTYFQNEAQLEKSRLLSDRFSAERPKGSFSTLEIQRTEQGDSAMYLCASSLRAADPNYGYTFGSGTRLTVV.